These T cell receptor beta chains were read from a single sample in a study of persistence of HIV-infected CD4 T cells. No antigen has been assigned to these receptors. This table comes from immunoSEQ multiplex PCR, and its TCRdb copy is limited to in-frame clones, with some not included. The sample lists roughly 28,000 clones; around 80% were seen once. The specimen was CD4+ T cells sorted from PBMCs after 18-hour stimulation, collected from a patient who received antiretroviral therapy. The receptors were sampled from an adult woman with HIV who was CMV-seropositive. CDR3s include the opening cysteine and the closing phenylalanine or tryptophan. D genes are given only for firm matches. Some rows have no size entry. The others give once, few or many, or a class for an expanded clone.

j_call d_call clone_size v_call cdr3_aa cdr3_nt
TRBJ1-2 - - TRBV19 CASNPQGLSVYGYTF TGTGCCAGCAACCCTCAGGGCCTATCCGTCTATGGCTACACCTTC
TRBJ1-3 - few TRBV10-1 CASSDTLSRGNTIYF TGCGCCAGCAGCGATACCCTTTCAAGAGGAAACACCATATATTTT
TRBJ2-2 - - TRBV5-6 CASKGVSNTGELFF TGTGCCAGCAAAGGTGTGTCGAACACCGGGGAGCTGTTTTTT
TRBJ1-1 TRBD1 - TRBV24-1 CATSETGAREAFF TGTGCCACCAGTGAAACAGGGGCGCGGGAAGCTTTCTTT
TRBJ1-5 TRBD1 - TRBV19 CASSIDTGGSQPQHF TGTGCCAGTAGTATTGATACAGGGGGTAGTCAGCCCCAGCATTTT
TRBJ2-2 - few TRBV9 CASSVATNTGELFF TGTGCCAGCAGCGTAGCCACGAACACCGGGGAGCTGTTTTTT
TRBJ1-2 - - TRBV30 CAWSVRGIYGYTF TGTGCCTGGAGTGTCCGGGGGATCTATGGCTACACCTTC
TRBJ1-1 TRBD1 - TRBV12-5 CASGFDPGGRTLNTEAFF TGTGCTAGTGGTTTTGACCCAGGGGGCCGGACTCTGAACACTGAAGCTTTCTTT
TRBJ1-5 - - TRBV6-5 CASSTTGRNQPQHF TGTGCCAGCAGCACCACAGGGAGGAATCAGCCCCAGCATTTT
TRBJ1-2 TRBD1 - TRBV9 CASSLGQGSSYGYTF TGTGCCAGCAGCTTAGGACAGGGAAGTAGCTATGGCTACACCTTC
TRBJ1-4 TRBD1 few TRBV7-2 CASSRTGQNEKLFF TGTGCCAGCAGCCGGACAGGGCAGAATGAAAAACTGTTTTTT
TRBJ1-5 - - TRBV6-1 CASSESFTGFGQPQHF TGTGCCAGCAGTGAAAGCTTCACAGGGTTCGGTCAGCCCCAGCATTTT
TRBJ1-5 - - TRBV6-5 CASMVRGDQPQHF TGTGCCAGCATGGTAAGGGGCGATCAGCCCCAGCATTTT
TRBJ1-4 - - TRBV14 CASSPLRGGSYEKLFF TGTGCCAGCAGCCCCCTTAGAGGGGGTTCTTATGAAAAACTGTTTTTT
TRBJ2-7 TRBD1 - TRBV23-1 CASKGQGDFYEQYF TGCGCCAGCAAAGGACAGGGGGATTTCTACGAGCAGTACTTC
TRBJ1-5 TRBD1 - TRBV3-1/TRBV3-2 CASSRGTGGQPQHF TGTGCCAGCAGCCGGGGGACAGGGGGTCAGCCCCAGCATTTT
TRBJ1-2 - once TRBV18 CASSPPQTLQAGYGYTF TGTGCCAGCTCACCACCACAAACACTACAGGCGGGGTATGGCTACACCTTC
TRBJ1-3 TRBD1 - TRBV6-5 CASQTGGNSGNTIYF TGTGCCAGTCAGACAGGGGGGAACTCTGGAAACACCATATATTTT
TRBJ1-1 - - TRBV10-3 CAISEKAANTEAFF TGTGCCATCAGTGAGAAAGCAGCGAACACTGAAGCTTTCTTT
TRBJ2-2 - - TRBV5-1 CASSLGPLETGELFF TGCGCCAGCAGCTTGGGGCCGCTCGAAACCGGGGAGCTGTTTTTT
TRBJ1-1 - - TRBV29-1 CSVQVGIMNTEAFF TGCAGCGTCCAGGTCGGGATAATGAACACTGAAGCTTTCTTT
TRBJ2-7 TRBD1 few TRBV5-1 CASSSGQATYEQYF TGCGCCAGCAGCTCGGGACAGGCGACCTACGAGCAGTACTTC
TRBJ1-2 - - TRBV5-5 CASSRTDQHYGYTF TGTGCCAGCAGCAGGACTGACCAGCACTATGGCTACACCTTC
TRBJ1-2 - - TRBV30 CAWSVLPGHPRGYGYTF TGTGCCTGGAGTGTCCTGCCGGGGCACCCTCGGGGCTATGGCTACACCTTC
TRBJ1-2 TRBD1 few TRBV4-2 CASSHAGGNYGYTF TGTGCCAGCAGCCATGCAGGGGGCAACTATGGCTACACCTTC
TRBJ1-6 TRBD1 - TRBV3-1/TRBV3-2 CASSSPGQVLNSPLHF TGTGCCAGCAGCTCTCCGGGACAGGTCCTAAATTCACCCCTCCACTTT
TRBJ1-4 - - TRBV5-5 CASSFVTTNEKLFF TGTGCCAGCAGCTTTGTTACAACTAATGAAAAACTGTTTTTT
TRBJ1-2 - - TRBV5-4 CASSKGGAGPYGYTF TGTGCCAGCAGTAAAGGAGGGGCCGGACCCTATGGCTACACCTTC
TRBJ2-7 TRBD1 once TRBV9 CASSVGHRGRLDEQYF TGTGCCAGCAGCGTAGGACACAGGGGGCGCCTTGACGAGCAGTACTTC
TRBJ1-1 - - TRBV7-9 CASSNSPGHINTEAFF TGTGCCAGCAGCAATTCTCCGGGACACATTAACACTGAAGCTTTCTTT
TRBJ1-3 - - TRBV5-4 CASSLGIPGSSGNTIYF TGTGCCAGCAGCTTGGGCATACCGGGGTCCTCTGGAAACACCATATATTTT
TRBJ2-3 TRBD2 - TRBV20-1 CSASRTSGGAVPYF TGCAGTGCTAGTCGGACTAGCGGGGGGGCGGTTCCCTATTTT